These T cell receptor beta chains were read from a single sample in a study of cytomegalovirus exposure and HLA in healthy donors. TCRdb keeps only in-frame clones here, not all; method: immunoSEQ multiplex PCR. The sample yields around 170,000 clones, around 86% seen once. Sequenced input: PBMCs. Receptors were obtained from a man in his forties in good health and CMV-seropositive. Both conserved end residues are part of each CDR3. Fields, in order: D gene, J gene, clone size, V gene, CDR3 protein, CDR3 DNA. A D gene is named only where the DNA matches it firmly. Not all rows give a size; the values are once, few, many and, for expanded clones, a class.

>-|TRBJ1-2|-|TRBV18
CASSDTGTPYGYTF
TGTGCCAGCTCAGACACCGGGACACCCTATGGCTACACCTTC
>TRBD2|TRBJ2-2|-|TRBV29-1
CSVEDGREANTGELFF
TGCAGCGTTGAAGATGGGCGGGAGGCAAACACCGGGGAGCTGTTTTTT
>TRBD2|TRBJ2-3|-|TRBV27
CASSPGIRTSGVPDTQYF
TGTGCCAGCAGTCCCGGGATCCGAACTAGCGGGGTACCAGATACGCAGTATTTT
>-|TRBJ2-3|-|TRBV5-1
CASSFTPTTSTDTQYF
TGCGCCAGCAGCTTCACACCGACTACTAGCACAGATACGCAGTATTTT
>-|TRBJ2-5|-|TRBV7-2
CASSSEQSQWETQYF
TGTGCCAGCAGCTCCGAACAGTCCCAGTGGGAGACCCAGTACTTC
>TRBD1|TRBJ1-4|few|TRBV9
CASSAGQGATNEKLFF
TGTGCCAGCAGCGCGGGACAGGGGGCAACTAATGAAAAACTGTTTTTT
>-|TRBJ2-7|-|TRBV7-8
CASTLGRGTYEQYF
TGTGCCAGCACCTTGGGTCGGGGGACCTACGAGCAGTACTTC
>TRBD1|TRBJ1-4|few|TRBV4-2
CASSQRDRGGTNEKLFF
TGTGCCAGCAGCCAAAGGGACAGGGGGGGAACTAATGAAAAACTGTTTTTT
>-|TRBJ2-3|-|TRBV2
CASSDFGGRYTDTQYF
TGTGCCAGCAGTGATTTCGGGGGGCGTTACACAGATACGCAGTATTTT
>-|TRBJ2-7|-|TRBV18
CASSPASYEQYF
TGTGCCAGCTCACCGGCTTCTTACGAGCAGTACTTC
>TRBD1|TRBJ1-3|-|TRBV7-2
CASRLDRAGNTIYF
TGTGCCAGCAGACTGGACAGGGCTGGAAACACCATATATTTT
>TRBD2|TRBJ2-1|-|TRBV6-4
CASRSSGGADEQFF
TGTGCCAGCAGATCTAGCGGGGGGGCGGATGAGCAGTTCTTC
>TRBD1|TRBJ2-7|few|TRBV30
CACVRGPLEEQYF
TGTGCCTGCGTCAGGGGGCCCCTGGAGGAGCAGTACTTC
>-|TRBJ1-3|-|TRBV14
CASSQDRARVGNTIYF
TGTGCCAGCAGCCAAGATCGGGCCAGGGTTGGAAACACCATATATTTT
>-|TRBJ2-2|-|TRBV4-3
CASSQDVGGGPNTGELFF
TGCGCCAGCAGCCAAGACGTGGGGGGGGGCCCGAACACCGGGGAGCTGTTTTTT
>-|TRBJ1-2|once|TRBV7-2
CASSIDGDSLNYGYTF
TGTGCCAGCAGCATCGACGGAGACAGTTTAAACTATGGCTACACCTTC
>TRBD2|TRBJ2-3|-|TRBV5-4
CASSLRLAGRLGTDTQYF
TGTGCCAGCAGCTTGAGACTAGCGGGCCGATTGGGCACAGATACGCAGTATTTT
>-|TRBJ1-4|-|TRBV6-6
CASSYSQGRVEKLFF
TGTGCCAGCAGTTACTCGCAGGGGCGGGTTGAAAAACTGTTTTTT
>TRBD2|TRBJ2-1|-|TRBV7-6
CAGSVTSGIDNEQFF
TGTGCCGGCAGCGTAACTAGCGGGATCGACAATGAGCAGTTCTTC
>TRBD1|TRBJ1-2|-|TRBV6-5
CASSYQGAGYTF
TGTGCCAGCAGTTACCAGGGGGCTGGCTACACCTTC
>-|TRBJ2-1|few|TRBV5-1
CASSLVQGSYNEQFF
TGCGCCAGCAGCTTGGTTCAGGGATCCTACAATGAGCAGTTCTTC
>TRBD1|TRBJ2-5|-|TRBV5-4
CASSSGQGRETQYF
TGTGCCAGCAGCTCCGGACAGGGGAGGGAGACCCAGTACTTC
>TRBD1|TRBJ1-2|-|TRBV7-9
CSSSLVTGTGRYGYTF
TGTTCCAGCAGCTTAGTTACCGGGACAGGACGTTATGGCTACACCTTC
>TRBD2|TRBJ2-5|-|TRBV19
CASSIGAGAQETQYF
TGTGCCAGTAGTATAGGAGCGGGGGCCCAAGAGACCCAGTACTTC
>-|TRBJ1-2|few|TRBV29-1
CSAHGGRNGYTF
TGCAGCGCCCACGGCGGCAGAAATGGCTACACCTTC
>TRBD1|TRBJ2-7|-|TRBV19
CASSLTTGPGEQYF
TGTGCCAGTAGTCTAACGACAGGGCCCGGAGAGCAGTACTTC